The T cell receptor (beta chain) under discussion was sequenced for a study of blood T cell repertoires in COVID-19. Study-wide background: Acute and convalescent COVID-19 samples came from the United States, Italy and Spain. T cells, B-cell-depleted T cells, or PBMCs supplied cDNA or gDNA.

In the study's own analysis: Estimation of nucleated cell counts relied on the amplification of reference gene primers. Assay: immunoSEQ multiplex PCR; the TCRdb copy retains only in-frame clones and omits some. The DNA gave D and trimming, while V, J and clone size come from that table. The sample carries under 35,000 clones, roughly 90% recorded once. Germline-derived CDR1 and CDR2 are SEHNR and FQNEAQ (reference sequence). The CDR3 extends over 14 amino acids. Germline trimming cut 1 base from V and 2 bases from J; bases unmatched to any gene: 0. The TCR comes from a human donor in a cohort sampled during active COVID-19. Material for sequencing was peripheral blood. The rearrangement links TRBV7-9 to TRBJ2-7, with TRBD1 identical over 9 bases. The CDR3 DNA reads TGTGCCAGCAGCTTAGGGACAGGGGCCTACGAGCAGTACTTC. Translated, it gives CASSLGTGAYEQYF.